The rows below give T cell receptor beta chains drawn from one sample of a study of blood T cell repertoires in COVID-19. Method: immunoSEQ multiplex PCR; TCRdb's copy keeps in-frame clones and lacks some. The data contain about 150,000 clones, about 80% of them singletons. The sample was peripheral blood. The origin of the receptors is a man aged 65 to 85 with acute or convalescent COVID-19. CDR3s include the opening cysteine and the closing phenylalanine or tryptophan. The D gene is left open where the match is weak. Some rows have no size entry. The others give once, few or many, or a class for an expanded clone.

v_gene: TRBV27
d_gene: TRBD2
j_gene: TRBJ2-3
abundance: -
CDR3aa: CASKQSGGVSTDTQYF
CDR3nt: TGTGCCAGCAAACAGAGCGGGGGGGTATCGACAGATACGCAGTATTTT

v_gene: TRBV7-9
d_gene: TRBD1
j_gene: TRBJ1-1
abundance: once
CDR3aa: CASSNPRQGGDTEAFF
CDR3nt: TGTGCCAGCAGCAACCCTAGACAGGGCGGGGACACTGAAGCTTTCTTT

v_gene: TRBV19
d_gene: -
j_gene: TRBJ1-2
abundance: -
CDR3aa: CATRLGDGYTF
CDR3nt: TGTGCCACTCGACTTGGCGATGGCTACACCTTC

v_gene: TRBV6-6
d_gene: TRBD1
j_gene: TRBJ1-1
abundance: -
CDR3aa: CASSTWTGNTEAFF
CDR3nt: TGTGCCAGCAGTACCTGGACAGGGAACACTGAAGCTTTCTTT

v_gene: TRBV18
d_gene: -
j_gene: TRBJ2-5
abundance: -
CDR3aa: CASSPIGGTAQETQYF
CDR3nt: TGTGCCAGCTCACCAATCGGGGGAACAGCTCAAGAGACCCAGTACTTC

v_gene: TRBV15
d_gene: -
j_gene: TRBJ2-7
abundance: -
CDR3aa: CATSNKQGYEQYF
CDR3nt: TGTGCCACCAGTAATAAGCAGGGCTACGAGCAGTACTTC

v_gene: TRBV18
d_gene: -
j_gene: TRBJ2-5
abundance: -
CDR3aa: CASSPDIQETQYF
CDR3nt: TGTGCCAGCTCACCAGACATACAAGAGACCCAGTACTTC

v_gene: TRBV5-1
d_gene: -
j_gene: TRBJ1-5
abundance: -
CDR3aa: CASSLELNQPQHF
CDR3nt: TGCGCCAGCAGCTTGGAATTAAATCAGCCCCAGCATTTT

v_gene: TRBV6-6
d_gene: TRBD2
j_gene: TRBJ2-3
abundance: -
CDR3aa: CASSQGLAGGGDTQYF
CDR3nt: TGTGCCAGCAGTCAAGGACTAGCGGGAGGAGGAGATACGCAGTATTTT

v_gene: TRBV19
d_gene: TRBD2
j_gene: TRBJ2-1
abundance: -
CDR3aa: CATTGGRALSSYNEQFF
CDR3nt: TGTGCCACCACGGGAGGGAGGGCCTTGAGCTCCTACAATGAGCAGTTCTTC

v_gene: TRBV10-3
d_gene: -
j_gene: TRBJ2-3
abundance: -
CDR3aa: CAISETGSTDTQYF
CDR3nt: TGTGCCATCAGTGAGACAGGGAGCACAGATACGCAGTATTTT

v_gene: TRBV28
d_gene: TRBD1
j_gene: TRBJ1-6
abundance: -
CDR3aa: CASSLMGQEGSPLHF
CDR3nt: TGTGCCAGCAGTTTAATGGGACAGGAGGGTTCACCCCTCCACTTT

v_gene: TRBV19
d_gene: TRBD1
j_gene: TRBJ1-5
abundance: -
CDR3aa: CASSISGQIYYSNQPQHF
CDR3nt: TGTGCCAGTAGTATATCGGGACAGATTTACTATAGCAATCAGCCCCAGCATTTT

v_gene: TRBV28
d_gene: -
j_gene: TRBJ1-6
abundance: -
CDR3aa: CASRRVNSPLHF
CDR3nt: TGTGCCAGCAGGAGGGTTAATTCACCCCTCCACTTT

v_gene: TRBV24-1
d_gene: TRBD2
j_gene: TRBJ2-3
abundance: -
CDR3aa: CATSDTGTSGAGSADTQYF
CDR3nt: TGTGCCACCAGTGACACCGGGACTAGCGGGGCCGGGAGCGCAGATACGCAGTATTTT

v_gene: TRBV30
d_gene: TRBD1
j_gene: TRBJ2-1
abundance: -
CDR3aa: CAWSVGTDYNEQFF
CDR3nt: TGTGCCTGGAGTGTGGGGACAGACTACAATGAGCAGTTCTTC

v_gene: TRBV5-4
d_gene: TRBD1
j_gene: TRBJ2-7
abundance: -
CDR3aa: CASSLQGAHYEQYF
CDR3nt: TGTGCCAGCAGCCTACAGGGGGCGCACTACGAGCAGTACTTC

v_gene: TRBV10-1
d_gene: TRBD1
j_gene: TRBJ2-1
abundance: once
CDR3aa: CASSGSAGGGEQFF
CDR3nt: TGCGCCAGCAGTGGGTCCGCAGGGGGCGGTGAGCAGTTCTTC

v_gene: TRBV19
d_gene: -
j_gene: TRBJ1-5
abundance: -
CDR3aa: CASSIGPGVSNQPQHF
CDR3nt: TGTGCCAGTAGTATAGGCCCAGGGGTTAGCAATCAGCCCCAGCATTTT

v_gene: TRBV24-1
d_gene: TRBD2
j_gene: TRBJ2-5
abundance: few
CDR3aa: CATSDGTGTSGGLRYQETQYF
CDR3nt: TGTGCCACCAGTGATGGGACAGGGACTAGCGGGGGTCTCAGGTACCAAGAGACCCAGTACTTC

v_gene: TRBV19
d_gene: -
j_gene: TRBJ1-5
abundance: -
CDR3aa: CASRTEPNQPQHF
CDR3nt: TGTGCCAGTAGAACCGAGCCCAATCAGCCCCAGCATTTT

v_gene: TRBV30
d_gene: TRBD1
j_gene: TRBJ2-7
abundance: -
CDR3aa: CAGGQGSYEQYF
CDR3nt: TGTGCCGGGGGACAGGGATCCTACGAGCAGTACTTC

v_gene: TRBV5-1
d_gene: -
j_gene: TRBJ1-1
abundance: -
CDR3aa: CASSSHRGGTEAFF
CDR3nt: TGCGCCAGCAGCTCCCATAGAGGAGGGACTGAAGCTTTCTTT

v_gene: TRBV24-1
d_gene: -
j_gene: TRBJ2-7
abundance: -
CDR3aa: CATSDQSYAICLYF
CDR3nt: TGTGCCACCAGTGACCAAAGTTATGCGATCTGTCTGTACTTC

v_gene: TRBV16
d_gene: -
j_gene: TRBJ1-6
abundance: -
CDR3aa: CASSQFVGTSGPLHF
CDR3nt: TGTGCCAGCAGCCAATTCGTCGGGACTTCGGGTCCCCTCCACTTT

v_gene: TRBV12-3/TRBV12-4
d_gene: -
j_gene: TRBJ2-7
abundance: once
CDR3aa: CASSLGSSYEQYF
CDR3nt: TGTGCCAGCAGTTTAGGGAGCTCCTACGAGCAGTACTTC

v_gene: TRBV27
d_gene: TRBD1
j_gene: TRBJ2-7
abundance: -
CDR3aa: CASSFSGTAYEQYF
CDR3nt: TGTGCCAGCAGTTTCTCCGGGACAGCCTACGAGCAGTACTTC

v_gene: TRBV10-1
d_gene: TRBD1
j_gene: TRBJ2-7
abundance: -
CDR3aa: CARTGVTGATYEQYF
CDR3nt: TGCGCCAGGACAGGGGTAACAGGGGCCACCTACGAGCAGTACTTC

v_gene: TRBV7-9
d_gene: TRBD1
j_gene: TRBJ2-1
abundance: once
CDR3aa: CASSLGTGSWDEQFF
CDR3nt: TGTGCCAGCAGCTTAGGGACAGGATCATGGGATGAGCAGTTCTTC

v_gene: TRBV6-5
d_gene: -
j_gene: TRBJ1-2
abundance: -
CDR3aa: CASSYGRQAYGYTF
CDR3nt: TGTGCCAGCAGTTATGGGAGGCAGGCCTATGGCTACACCTTC

v_gene: TRBV27
d_gene: TRBD1
j_gene: TRBJ2-3
abundance: -
CDR3aa: CASSLYAIGTGTDTQYF
CDR3nt: TGTGCCAGCAGTTTATACGCCATCGGGACAGGGACAGATACGCAGTATTTT

v_gene: TRBV7-9
d_gene: TRBD2
j_gene: TRBJ2-1
abundance: -
CDR3aa: CASSPRTSGNNEQFF
CDR3nt: TGTGCCAGCAGCCCCCGGACTAGCGGGAACAATGAGCAGTTCTTC

v_gene: TRBV14
d_gene: -
j_gene: TRBJ2-7
abundance: -
CDR3aa: CASSPLGRSGSYEQYF
CDR3nt: TGTGCCAGCAGCCCCCTGGGTCGGTCAGGCTCCTACGAGCAGTACTTC

v_gene: TRBV9
d_gene: -
j_gene: TRBJ2-1
abundance: -
CDR3aa: CASSAGPSISYNEQFF
CDR3nt: TGTGCCAGCAGCGCGGGTCCCTCCATCTCCTACAATGAGCAGTTCTTC

v_gene: TRBV5-1
d_gene: TRBD1
j_gene: TRBJ1-1
abundance: -
CDR3aa: CASSFWDSSTEAFF
CDR3nt: TGCGCCAGCAGCTTCTGGGACAGTAGCACTGAAGCTTTCTTT

v_gene: TRBV5-1
d_gene: -
j_gene: TRBJ1-1
abundance: once
CDR3aa: CASSLDSQGASTEAFF
CDR3nt: TGCGCCAGCAGCTTGGATAGTCAAGGGGCCAGCACTGAAGCTTTCTTT

v_gene: TRBV28
d_gene: TRBD1
j_gene: TRBJ2-7
abundance: -
CDR3aa: CASSPATGVSGEQYF
CDR3nt: TGTGCCAGCAGTCCCGCGACAGGGGTGTCAGGCGAGCAGTACTTC

v_gene: TRBV7-2
d_gene: TRBD1
j_gene: TRBJ1-2
abundance: -
CDR3aa: CASSLAGQGIFNYGYTF
CDR3nt: TGTGCCAGCAGCTTAGCGGGACAGGGGATCTTCAACTATGGCTACACCTTC

v_gene: TRBV28
d_gene: -
j_gene: TRBJ1-2
abundance: -
CDR3aa: CASSLFRDNPSRMGYTF
CDR3nt: TGTGCCAGCAGTTTATTCCGGGACAATCCCTCCAGAATGGGCTACACCTTC

v_gene: TRBV6-2/TRBV6-3
d_gene: -
j_gene: TRBJ1-5
abundance: -
CDR3aa: CASSSSGLSNQPQHF
CDR3nt: TGTGCCAGCAGTTCCTCGGGCCTTAGCAATCAGCCCCAGCATTTT

v_gene: TRBV7-3
d_gene: TRBD1
j_gene: TRBJ2-2
abundance: -
CDR3aa: CASSFAGGLGTGELFF
CDR3nt: TGTGCCAGCAGCTTTGCAGGGGGCTTAGGCACCGGGGAGCTGTTTTTT

v_gene: TRBV27
d_gene: -
j_gene: TRBJ1-4
abundance: -
CDR3aa: CASSPRTDEKLFF
CDR3nt: TGTGCCAGCAGTCCCCGGACTGATGAAAAACTGTTTTTT

v_gene: TRBV7-8
d_gene: TRBD2
j_gene: TRBJ2-1
abundance: -
CDR3aa: CASSLVAGGPNEQFF
CDR3nt: TGTGCCAGCAGCTTAGTTGCGGGGGGGCCTAATGAGCAGTTCTTC

v_gene: TRBV6-5
d_gene: TRBD1
j_gene: TRBJ2-1
abundance: -
CDR3aa: CASSSTGGWYEQFF
CDR3nt: TGTGCCAGCAGTTCCACAGGGGGCTGGTATGAGCAGTTCTTC

v_gene: TRBV7-9
d_gene: TRBD1
j_gene: TRBJ1-4
abundance: -
CDR3aa: CASSLQRDRGAREKLFF
CDR3nt: TGTGCCAGCAGCTTACAAAGGGACAGGGGCGCCCGGGAAAAACTGTTTTTT